This entry is about one T cell receptor beta chain. Its matching antigen is unknown. In the PCR, 60 Vbeta and 13 Jbeta primers were used. Measured with immunoSEQ multiplex PCR; TCRdb has only the in-frame clones, and not every one. The sample yields about 120,000 clones, 50% to 75% seen once. Trimming shortened V by 1 base and J by 4 bases, and 13 bases separated the two germline ends. Germline V gives CDR1 SGHVS, CDR2 FNYEAQ. The CDR3 contains 16 residues. The data belong to a study of cytomegalovirus exposure and HLA in healthy donors. Whole-study results and caveats: Indistinguishability led to the exclusion of some V segments, TRBV6-2 and TRBV6-3 included. In a later analysis, several top co-occurrence clusters appeared linked to parvovirus B19, influenza, CMV and Epstein-Barr virus.

Sequencing was performed on PBMCs. This receptor was identified in a woman aged 40-49 years in good health and CMV-seropositive. The chain employs TRBV7-6 and TRBJ2-2; TRBD2 might be the D (6 bases). DNA of the CDR3: TGTGCCAGCAGCTTAGAGGCGATAGCGGTCACCGGGGAGCTGTTTTTT. It encodes CASSLEAIAVTGELFF. Drawing the rest from reference TRBV7-6 and TRBJ2-2, the complete variable domain is GAGVSQSPRYKVTKRGQDVALRCDPISGHVSLYWYRQALGQGPEFLTYFNYEAQQDKSGLPNDRFSAERPEGSISTLTIQRTEQRDSAMYRCASSLEAIAVTGELFFGEGSRLTVL.